The clone carrying this TCR beta chain was recorded once. Its target is unknown. The data derive from a study of a mutant IDH1 vaccine in newly diagnosed glioma. Across the whole study: Treated individuals were about 62% male and approximately 40% female, averaging approximately 40 years of age.

Profiling relied on immunoSEQ multiplex PCR, and the TCRdb table lists in-frame clones only, not all of them. Among about 51,000 clones listed, about 74% were seen once. The CDR3 has 13 amino acids. The germline gives CDR1 LNHDA, CDR2 SQIVND (reference sequence). J lost 8 bases, V lost 7 bases, and 9 bases had no gene match. The time point was: baseline, week 1 (first vaccination visit). This sample's treatment: pre-vaccination baseline after standard-of-care therapy. The donors had new WHO grade 3 or 4 astrocytomas; these were IDH1-mutant and ATRX-lost. Whole-study results and caveats: Pseudoprogression appeared unlinked to shifts in leading peripheral T cell clonotypes.

This TCR was recovered from a woman aged 40 to 50 with glioma. The chain couples TRBV19 to TRBJ1-1; the match to TRBD1 covers 8 bases. Specimen: PBMCs, collected from a glioma patient treated with radiotherapy, temozolomide or both. The CDR3 DNA follows: TGTGCCAGTATCTCCGGACAGGGAAGGGAAGCTTTCTTT. Its protein is CASISGQGREAFF.